This note documents a single T cell receptor beta chain sequence. This sample is drawn from a study of blood T cell repertoires in COVID-19. Study-wide context: Material from acute and convalescent COVID-19 was sourced from the United States, Italy and Spain. T cells, B-cell-depleted T cells, or PBMCs supplied cDNA or gDNA.

Germline V lookup: CDR1 LGHNA, CDR2 YNFKEQ. V gave up 1 base and J gave up 6 bases, with 14 bases separating them. This CDR3 has 15 amino acids. In the original workflow: Scientists estimated how many nucleated cells there were by amplifying reference gene primers. Sequenced by immunoSEQ multiplex PCR; TCRdb stores in-frame clones only, minus some. V and J calls and clone size come straight from that table; D and trimming were deduced from the DNA. Among tens of thousands of clones, more than 85% were seen once, and the ten largest hold about 3.1%. Specimen: peripheral blood. V usage is TRBV4-2 and J usage is TRBJ2-3, with TRBD2 as a possible D gene (6 bases). This clonotype was obtained from a man aged 50 to 60 with acute or convalescent COVID-19. CDR3 amino acids: CASSQGNLGGDTQYF. The CDR3 DNA reads as TGTGCCAGCAGCCAAGGAAACCTTGGGGGGGATACGCAGTATTTT.